This T cell receptor (beta chain) was identified in a study of blood T cell repertoires in COVID-19. The data were produced by immunoSEQ multiplex PCR, yet TCRdb's version contains in-frame clones alone and is incomplete. This sample carries about 120,000 clones, approximately 85% of them seen once, and the ten largest clones take roughly 1.5%. Per the germline V gene, CDR1 is KGHSH and CDR2 is LQKENI. Losses at the gene ends were 3 bases for V and 7 bases for J; bases not matched to a gene: 4. This CDR3 comprises 16 residues. This receptor was obtained from a man aged 35 to 55 with acute or convalescent COVID-19. Sequencing used peripheral blood. V and J are TRBV18 and TRBJ2-1; 15 bases are shared with TRBD2. The DNA for the CDR3 is TGTGCCAGCTCACCTTCCGGACTAGCGGGAGGGAATGAGCAGTTCTTC. This translates into CASSPSGLAGGNEQFF.